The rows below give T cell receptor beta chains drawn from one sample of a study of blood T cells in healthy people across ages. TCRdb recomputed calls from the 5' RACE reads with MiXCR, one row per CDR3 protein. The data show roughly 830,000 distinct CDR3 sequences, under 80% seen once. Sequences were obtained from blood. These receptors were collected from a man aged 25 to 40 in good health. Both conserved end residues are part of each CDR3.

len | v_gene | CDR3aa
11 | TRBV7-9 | CASSWATEAFF
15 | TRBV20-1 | CSARGTDQSSYEQYF
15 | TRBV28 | CASSLGVTGGSGYTF
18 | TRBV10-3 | CAISLPGRAGGFYNEQFF
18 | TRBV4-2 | CASSPLTSGGPSGNEQFF
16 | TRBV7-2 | CASSNNQGQDYEKLFF
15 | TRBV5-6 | CASSPQPGVSYEQYF
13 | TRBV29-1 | CSVEAGGGYEQYF
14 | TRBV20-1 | CSAIGQGRQETQYF
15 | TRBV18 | CASSPQARVNTEAFF
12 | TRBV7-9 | CASSSEPPEQFF
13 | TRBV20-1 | CSAGGLAQNEQFF
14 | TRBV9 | CASSVGTLVNEQFF
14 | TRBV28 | CASTQGAPAGGYTF
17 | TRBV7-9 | CASSYSTPGTGNYGYTF
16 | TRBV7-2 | CASSLRTSRTNNEQFF
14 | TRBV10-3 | CAISVGLAGGEQFF
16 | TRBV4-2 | CASSLGWTSGIYEQFF
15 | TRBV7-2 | CASRPEGGLEPGYTF
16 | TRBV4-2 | CASSRSGSRDAKEQFF
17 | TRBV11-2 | CASSAATGGGAIDTQYF
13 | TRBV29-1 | CSAEVAPYNEQFF
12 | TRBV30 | CAWSVVMETQYF
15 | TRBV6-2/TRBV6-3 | CASSTPGTNSYEQYF
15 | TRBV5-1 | CASSLYRTANYGYTF
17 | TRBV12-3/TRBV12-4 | CASSPPRLAGVTDTQYF
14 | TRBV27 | CASSFRGQGSEQYF
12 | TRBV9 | CASMARGYEQYF
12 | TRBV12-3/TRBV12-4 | CASSHRGLEAFF
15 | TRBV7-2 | CASSPPQGSRYEQYF
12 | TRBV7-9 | CASSYLPYEQYF
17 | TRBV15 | CATSSDRIQGTGDTQYF
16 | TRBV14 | CASSQDRGPSYNEQYF
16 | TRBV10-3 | CAISDGRTDYNSPLHF
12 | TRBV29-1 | CSVEDLGPRAFF
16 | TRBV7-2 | CASSLRLAGREDTQYF
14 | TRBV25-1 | CASSELEATGELFF
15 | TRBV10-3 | CAISPTSGGKETQYF
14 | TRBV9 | CASSVAGVDQPQHF
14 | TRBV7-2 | CAGSQGGGRETQYF
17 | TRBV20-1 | CSARTGLGNSGANVLTF
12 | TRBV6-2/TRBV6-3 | CATRDNTYEQYF
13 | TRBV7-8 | CASSDPPNTEAFF
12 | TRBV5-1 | CASSPRGHEQYF
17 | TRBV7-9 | CASSFPYTGGIENIQYF
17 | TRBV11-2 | CASSLTPQRGIQETQYF
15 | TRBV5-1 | CASSLDLGSLNEQFF
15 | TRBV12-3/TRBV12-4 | CASSLPGGRYNEQFF
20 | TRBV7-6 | CASSLDGGVAPSSYNSPLHF
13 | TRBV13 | CASGALKSYEQYF
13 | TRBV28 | CASNRETNEKLFF
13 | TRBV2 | CASSARQAYEQYF